These 23 T cell receptor beta chains came from one sample sequenced in a study of T cells after yellow fever vaccination. TCRdb processed the 5' RACE reads anew with MiXCR; each CDR3 protein has one entry. The data show under 600,000 distinct CDR3 sequences, roughly 14% seen once. The sample here was PBMCs, taken on the day of the yellow fever booster vaccination. The source is a young man who received the YFV17D yellow fever vaccine.

This clonotype was found many times. The rearrangement links TRBV6-2 or TRBV6-3 to TRBJ1-1; D unresolved. Germline CDR1 MNHEY, CDR2 SVGEGT. The V and J ends lost 6 bases and 2 bases respectively, with 10 bases between them. This CDR3 has 13 amino acids. The CDR3 DNA is TGTGCCAGCAGGCCCAGCCTAAACACTGAAGCTTTCTTT. This sequence encodes CASRPSLNTEAFF.

This clonotype was seen a handful of times. This chain connects TRBV20-1 to TRBJ2-1; D not certain. CDR1 is DFQATT, CDR2 SNEGSKA, per germline (reference sequence). The V end was cut by 2 bases, the J end by 0 bases, with 11 bases between. This CDR3 has 15 residues. The CDR3 DNA reads TGCAGTGCTAGAAAAACAAGTCTCTCCTACAATGAGCAGTTCTTC. This translates into CSARKTSLSYNEQFF.

This clonotype was seen a few times. This chain joins TRBV27 and TRBJ2-1, with D hard to call. CDR3 length: 16 residues. V was pared by 1 base and J by 2 bases, with 12 bases between. Germline lookup yields CDR1 MNHEY and CDR2 SMNVEV (reference sequence). In DNA, the CDR3 is TGTGCCAGCAGTTTATTACGAAACTACCCCTACAATGAGCAGTTCTTC. This gives the protein CASSLLRNYPYNEQFF.

The genes are TRBV5-6 and TRBJ2-1; TRBD1 or TRBD2 may be the D gene (6 bases each). Per germline, CDR1 SGHDT and CDR2 YYEEEE. Trimming shortened V by 3 bases and J by 15 bases, and 19 bases separated the two germline ends. This CDR3 region has 13 residues. CDR3 protein: CASSSTPQGLPFF. As DNA, the CDR3 is TGTGCCAGCAGCTCAACACCACAGGGACTCCCGTTCTTC. The whole variable domain, filled in from reference TRBV5-6 and TRBJ2-1, reads DAGVTQSPTHLIKTRGQQVTLRCSPKSGHDTVSWYQQALGQGPQFIFQYYEEEERQRGNFPDRFSGHQFPNYSSELNVNALLLGDSALYLCASSSTPQGLPFFGPGTRLTVL.

This clonotype came up a few times. J is TRBJ2-6 and V is TRBV30, with no clear D. V dropped 3 bases and J dropped 1 base, with 4 bases sitting between them. This CDR3 is built from 13 residues. Germline values: CDR1 GTSNPN, CDR2 SVGIG (reference sequence). This CDR3 is CAWRTSGANVLTF. Written as DNA, the CDR3 is TGTGCCTGGAGAACATCTGGGGCCAACGTCCTGACTTTC.

This clonotype was seen a few times. The rearrangement links TRBV7-2 to TRBJ1-4; D ambiguous. In germline, CDR1 is SGHTA, CDR2 FQGNSA. V shed 1 base and J shed 1 base, with 7 bases lying between them. The CDR3 is made up of 15 amino acids. The CDR3 DNA reads as TGTGCCAGCAGCTTAGTAGGAAGAACTAATGAAAAACTGTTTTTT. Its translation: CASSLVGRTNEKLFF.

This clonotype has at least ten counts. The chain uses TRBV7-2 and TRBJ2-3; the match to TRBD2 covers 7 bases. V gave up 5 bases and J gave up 0 bases; unmatched junction bases: 5. Germline V gene sequence: CDR1 SGHTA, CDR2 FQGNSA. There are 15 residues in the CDR3. CDR3 amino acids: CASSGPGGSTDTQYF. As DNA, the CDR3 is TGTGCCAGCAGCGGGCCGGGAGGTAGCACAGATACGCAGTATTTT.

The chain couples TRBV20-1 to TRBJ2-7; TRBD2 matches 8 bases. The CDR3 spans 14 residues. Per germline, CDR1 DFQATT and CDR2 SNEGSKA (reference sequence). The V gene end was trimmed by 1 base and the J gene end by 4 bases; junction bases not matched to a gene: 6. The CDR3 spells CSARAGGRLYEQYF. The CDR3 coding sequence is TGCAGTGCTAGAGCGGGGGGGCGCTTGTACGAGCAGTACTTC.

This clonotype was recorded many times. The V gene is TRBV29-1, the J gene TRBJ1-4; D might be TRBD1 (6 bases). Trimming removed 4 bases from V and 8 bases from J, with 17 bases in between. Germline values: CDR1 SQVTM, CDR2 ANQGSEA. This CDR3 is built from 14 residues. DNA of the CDR3: TGCAGCGTTGTCGTACAGGGAACAGGAGAAAAACTGTTTTTT. The encoded protein is CSVVVQGTGEKLFF.

This chain links TRBV29-1 with TRBJ2-7; D not certain. Germline V gene sequence: CDR1 SQVTM, CDR2 ANQGSEA. V lost 3 bases and J lost 2, with 11 bases in between. The CDR3 is 13 amino acids. The CDR3 DNA follows: TGCAGCGTTGATCGCGCCGGAACCTACGAGCAGTACTTC. Translated: CSVDRAGTYEQYF.

The genes are TRBV6-2 or TRBV6-3 and TRBJ1-1, with D perhaps matching TRBD1 (5 bases). Trimming took off 6 bases at V and 4 bases at J, with 12 bases between the two ends. Germline loops: CDR1 MNHEY, CDR2 SVGEGT. This CDR3 region has 13 residues. CDR3 DNA sequence: TGTGCCAGCAGCCTTATCGGGGCCACTGAAGCTTTCTTT. This sequence encodes CASSLIGATEAFF.

V gene TRBV24-1 combines with J gene TRBJ2-1; D might be TRBD2 (5 bases). V lost 4 bases and J lost 7, with 22 bases in between. The germline V gene encodes CDR1 KGHDR and CDR2 SFDVKD. CDR3 length: 17 residues. Here the CDR3 DNA reads TGTGCCACCAGTGACCCTAAAAGCGGCTCCCTCATGAATGAGCAGTTCTTC. Translation gives CATSDPKSGSLMNEQFF.

In this sample, this clonotype turned up a few times. Here the CDR3 reads CASSQEGGRINEQFF. CDR3 DNA sequence: TGCGCCAGCAGCCAAGAAGGGGGCCGTATTAATGAGCAGTTCTTC. The chain carries TRBV4-3 and TRBJ2-1, with 7 bases fitting TRBD1. J gave up 7 bases and V 0 bases, and 6 bases lay outside the gene matches. The CDR3 sequence is 15 residues long. The germline CDR1 and CDR2 sequences are LGHNA and YSLEER.

This clonotype came up many times. The J gene is TRBJ1-5, the V gene TRBV7-2; D is possibly TRBD1 (5 bases). CDR1 SGHTA and CDR2 FQGNSA come from the germline V gene. The V and J ends lost 0 bases and 6 bases respectively, with 15 bases between them. The CDR3 covers 16 residues. The CDR3 reads CASSLASGGNGQPQHF. Here the CDR3 DNA reads TGTGCCAGCAGCTTAGCTAGTGGGGGGAATGGTCAGCCCCAGCATTTT.

This clonotype has only one observation. V and J are TRBV4-3 and TRBJ2-3; a weak D match, TRBD2 (5 bases). Per the germline V gene, CDR1 is LGHNA and CDR2 is YSLEER. CDR3 length: 16 residues. The V and J ends lost 4 bases and 2 bases respectively, with 16 bases between them. CDR3 sequence (DNA): TGCGCCAGCAGCCCCCGGCCCGGAGGCCTCACAGATACGCAGTATTTT. Its translation: CASSPRPGGLTDTQYF.

This clonotype was seen only a few times. CDR3 in DNA: TGTGCCAGCAGCTTAGACCGGGACAGGGGTGGCAAAAACATTCAGTACTTC. It encodes CASSLDRDRGGKNIQYF. The rearrangement links TRBV7-9 to TRBJ2-4, with 10 positions matching TRBD1. From germline, CDR1 is SEHNR and CDR2 FQNEAQ (reference sequence). Losses at the gene ends were 1 base for V and 3 bases for J; bases not matched to a gene: 6. This CDR3 contains 17 residues.

The chain joins TRBV6-5 to TRBJ2-7; 11 nucleotides line up with TRBD2. Germline assignment: CDR1 MNHEY and CDR2 SVGAGI. The V gene end was trimmed by 2 bases and the J gene end by 0 bases; junction bases not matched to a gene: 6. The CDR3 runs to 17 residues. In DNA, the CDR3 is TGTGCCAGCAGTTACACGACTAGCGGGGTTAGCTCCTACGAGCAGTACTTC. It codes for CASSYTTSGVSSYEQYF.

The genes are TRBV27 and TRBJ1-2; 7 bases line up with TRBD1. Germline lookup yields CDR1 MNHEY and CDR2 SMNVEV (reference sequence). The CDR3 is 15 residues long. V lost 0 bases and J lost 6; bases outside the gene matches: 7. The CDR3 DNA reads as TGTGCCAGCAGTTTATCGCTTGACAGGGCCCATGGCTACACCTTC. Protein sequence: CASSLSLDRAHGYTF.

This clonotype was seen at least ten times. This chain links TRBV6-2 or TRBV6-3 with TRBJ1-5; D not resolved. Per germline, CDR1 MNHEY and CDR2 SVGEGT. The CDR3 is 16 amino acids. V lost 6 bases and J 2 bases, leaving 17 bases between the germline ends. This CDR3 reads CASRTTGSQRNQPQHF. CDR3 DNA: TGTGCCAGCAGGACTACCGGGTCTCAGCGCAATCAGCCCCAGCATTTT.

This chain connects TRBV6-2 or TRBV6-3 to TRBJ2-1; TRBD2 matches at 7 bases. Germline lookup yields CDR1 MNHEY and CDR2 SVGEGT. Trimming removed 4 bases from V and 5 bases from J; junction bases left unmatched: 2. This CDR3 is built from 13 residues. CDR3 nucleotide sequence: TGTGCCAGCAGTTGGGACTATAACAATGAGCAGTTCTTC. Encoded protein: CASSWDYNNEQFF.

This clonotype has at least ten counts. The chain links TRBV7-2 to TRBJ2-3; no reliable D call. V lost 1 base and J lost 2, with 7 bases in between. Per the germline V gene, CDR1 is SGHTA and CDR2 is FQGNSA. This CDR3 is built from 14 residues. The CDR3 reads CASSLVAATDTQYF. The CDR3 bases are TGTGCCAGCAGCTTAGTCGCGGCCACAGATACGCAGTATTTT.

The table lists this clonotype with many counts. The chain recombines TRBV20-1 with TRBJ2-7, with TRBD2 identical over 12 bases. The J segment lost 3 bases and the V segment lost 0 bases, leaving 3 bases of the junction unmatched. The CDR3 totals 15 residues. Germline V CDR1 and CDR2: DFQATT, SNEGSKA (reference sequence). The CDR3 spells CSARDGLAGLYEQYF. In DNA form, the CDR3 reads TGCAGTGCTAGAGATGGACTAGCGGGACTCTACGAGCAGTACTTC.

The chain couples TRBV12-3 or TRBV12-4 to TRBJ2-3; D is possibly TRBD2 (6 bases). The CDR3 is 15 amino acids. V dropped 4 bases and J dropped 7 bases, with 18 bases sitting between them. As DNA, the CDR3 is TGTGCCAGCAGTTATGGTCAAGTACTAGCAAATACGCAGTATTTT. Protein: CASSYGQVLANTQYF.